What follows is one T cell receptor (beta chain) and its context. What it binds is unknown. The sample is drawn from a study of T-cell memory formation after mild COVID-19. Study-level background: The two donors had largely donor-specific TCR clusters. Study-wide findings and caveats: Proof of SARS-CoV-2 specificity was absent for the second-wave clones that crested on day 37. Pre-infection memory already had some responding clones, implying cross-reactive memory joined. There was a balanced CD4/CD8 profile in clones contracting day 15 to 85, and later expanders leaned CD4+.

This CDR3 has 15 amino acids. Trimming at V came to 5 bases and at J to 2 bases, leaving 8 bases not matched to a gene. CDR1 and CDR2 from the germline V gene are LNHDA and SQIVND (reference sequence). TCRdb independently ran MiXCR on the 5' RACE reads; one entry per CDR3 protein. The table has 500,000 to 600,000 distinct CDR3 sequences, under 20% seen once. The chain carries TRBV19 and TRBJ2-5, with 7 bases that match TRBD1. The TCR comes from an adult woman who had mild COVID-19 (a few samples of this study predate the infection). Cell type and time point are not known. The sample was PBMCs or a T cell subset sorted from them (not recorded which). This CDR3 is CASSSTPGGQETQYF. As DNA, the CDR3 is TGTGCCAGTAGTTCAACCCCAGGGGGACAAGAGACCCAGTACTTC.